The 14 T cell receptor beta chains presented below share a single source sample, sequenced in a study of beta chain features in type 1 diabetes. Expressed TCRB transcripts were sequenced after all isolated RNA was converted to cDNA. Clones were sequenced by immunoSEQ multiplex PCR, and TCRdb holds only the in-frame ones, with some missing. This table holds about 700,000 clones, around an eighth found once. These receptors' antigens are unknown. Findings and limits, study-wide: Among all four CD4+ subsets, Type 1 diabetes patients had TCRB CDR3s that were moderately but significantly shorter.

Sequencing was carried out using naive CD4+ T cells from blood. These receptors were taken from a man younger than 35 with type 1 diabetes.

The chain joins TRBV5-1 to TRBJ2-7; 7 bases align to TRBD1. Germline V gene lookup returns CDR1 SGHRS and CDR2 YFSETQ. The CDR3 has 15 residues. Trimming at V came to 3 bases and at J to 7 bases, leaving 13 bases not matched to a gene. CDR3 bases: TGCGCCAGCAGCTCTGGACAGGCATCCTTGGGGGAGCAGTACTTC. It encodes CASSSGQASLGEQYF.

The V call is TRBV15, the J call TRBJ2-1, with D perhaps matching TRBD2 (5 bases). CDR1 and CDR2 from the germline V gene are LNHNV and YYDKDF (reference sequence). CDR3 size: 16 residues. The V end lost 0 bases, the J end lost 5 bases, and 14 bases lay between the germline ends. The CDR3 sequence is CATSRDRGGRHNEQFF. CDR3 nucleotides: TGTGCCACCAGCAGAGATCGAGGCGGGCGCCACAATGAGCAGTTCTTC.

This clone appeared once. The gene calls are TRBV6-5 and TRBJ2-3, with D uncertain. V lost 5 bases and J lost 15, with 18 bases in between. This CDR3 contains 12 residues. Germline CDR1 reads MNHEY; CDR2 reads SVGAGI. CDR3 loop: CASSPPGRLEYF. The CDR3 DNA sequence: TGTGCCAGCAGTCCCCCCGGACGCCTGGAATATTTT.

This chain connects TRBV6-1 to TRBJ1-2, with D uncertain. Between the trimmed V and J ends, which lost 2 bases and 3 bases, there was a span of 7 bases. The V gene's germline CDR1 is MNHNS and CDR2 SASEGT. CDR3 size: 13 residues. This CDR3 is CASSESEYYGYTF. DNA for the CDR3: TGTGCCAGCAGTGAATCTGAATACTATGGCTACACCTTC.

Remarks on this clone: The final CDR3 position lacks the conserved phenylalanine or tryptophan, pointing to a likely read error. The limits of the CDR3 on the DNA are not certain, so only TCRdb's listed CDR3 is given. The gene calls are TRBV19 and TRBJ1-4; the DNA was not used to check the table's D call, TRBD1. The CDR3 length equals 12 residues, ends included. The germline V gene encodes CDR1 LNHDA and CDR2 SQIVND (reference sequence). The CDR3 spells CASSMLGTAKVL.

This clone was detected only a few times. The rearrangement links TRBV9 to TRBJ2-5, with D perhaps matching TRBD1 (5 bases). The CDR3 is 13 residues long. Trimming left V 4 bases short and J 1 base short, with 8 bases between. Per germline, CDR1 SGDLS and CDR2 YYNGEE. In nucleotides, the CDR3 is TGTGCCAGCAGCCCGACAGTCCAAGAGACCCAGTACTTC. As protein: CASSPTVQETQYF. Combining the CDR3 with reference TRBV9 and TRBJ2-5 gives the whole variable domain DSGVTQTPKHLITATGQRVTLRCSPRSGDLSVYWYQQSLDQGLQFLIQYYNGEERAKGNILERFSAQQFPDLHSELNLSSLELGDSALYFCASSPTVQETQYFGPGTRLLVL.

The chain combines TRBV30 with TRBJ2-5; TRBD2 matches 11 bases. With 0 bases clipped from V and 5 bases from J, the junction kept 5 bases outside the gene matches. CDR3 length equals 15 residues. CDR1 is GTSNPN and CDR2 is SVGIG in the germline V gene (reference sequence). The CDR3 DNA reads TGTGCCTGGAGTGTACAGGGACTAGCGGTGGAGACCCAGTACTTC. Translation gives CAWSVQGLAVETQYF.

The sample holds a few counts of this clone. Other DNA sequences in the sample encode the same CDR3. This sequence joins TRBV20-1 and TRBJ1-2; D uncertain. From germline, CDR1 is DFQATT and CDR2 SNEGSKA (reference sequence). Trimming took 0 bases from V and 6 from J, leaving 5 bases between them. The CDR3 length is 11 residues. The CDR3 DNA reads as TGCAGTGCTAGAGATAGGGATGGCTACACCTTC. It yields the protein CSARDRDGYTF.

As regards this clone: The junction does not match germline at one end; this may be a read error. The V gene is TRBV5-6, the J gene TRBJ2-4, with 9 bases aligning to TRBD1. The CDR3 runs 13 residues. Germline CDR1 SGHDT, CDR2 YYEEEE. CDR3 nucleotide sequence: TGTGCCAGCAGCTTGTGGGACAGGGACCCGCGGGACTTC. Translating gives CASSLWDRDPRDF. Full variable domain (rest looked up from reference TRBV5-6 and TRBJ2-4): DAGVTQSPTHLIKTRGQQVTLRCSPKSGHDTVSWYQQALGQGPQFIFQYYEEEERQRGNFPDRFSGHQFPNYSSELNVNALLLGDSALYLCASSLWDRDPRDFGAGTRLSVL.

The chain joins TRBV11-2 to TRBJ2-5, with 10 bases aligning to TRBD2. V lost 3 bases to trimming and J lost 5 bases; unmatched junction nucleotides: 0. Germline loops: CDR1 SGHAT, CDR2 FQNNGV. The CDR3 has 13 amino acids. CDR3 region: CASSLGLAETQYF. The CDR3 DNA follows: TGTGCCAGCAGCTTGGGACTAGCGGAGACCCAGTACTTC.

V usage is TRBV5-6 and J usage is TRBJ1-2, with 7 bases aligning to TRBD1. This CDR3 comprises 14 residues. Germline V gives CDR1 SGHDT, CDR2 YYEEEE. Trimming removed 4 bases from V and 2 bases from J; junction bases left unmatched: 5. CDR3 region: CASSQTGTNYGYTF. CDR3 DNA sequence: TGTGCCAGCAGCCAGACAGGGACCAACTATGGCTACACCTTC.

V and J are TRBV7-9 and TRBJ2-1, with 7 bases that match TRBD2. With 5 bases clipped from V and 5 bases from J, the junction kept 18 bases outside the gene matches. In germline, CDR1 is SEHNR, CDR2 FQNEAQ (reference sequence). There are 18 residues in the CDR3. The CDR3 DNA follows: TGTGCCAGCAGCCCCAGACAGCGGGGCTCCCCTTGGGACAATGAGCAGTTCTTC. Translation: CASSPRQRGSPWDNEQFF. Filled out from reference TRBV7-9 and TRBJ2-1, the complete variable domain reads DTGVSQNPRHKITKRGQNVTFRCDPISEHNRLYWYRQTLGQGPEFLTYFQNEAQLEKSRLLSDRFSAERPKGSFSTLEIQRTEQGDSAMYLCASSPRQRGSPWDNEQFFGPGTRLTVL.

The V gene is TRBV4-1, the J gene TRBJ2-1; 7 bases fit TRBD1. The CDR3 contains 15 residues. Germline assignment: CDR1 MGHRA and CDR2 YSYEKL. Trimming at V came to 1 base and at J to 4 bases, leaving 4 bases not matched to a gene. CDR3 nucleotides: TGCGCCAGCAGCCAAGGGGACAGCCTATACAATGAGCAGTTCTTC. Protein product: CASSQGDSLYNEQFF.

The chain is built from TRBV27 and TRBJ1-1; no firm D call. Germline CDR1 is MNHEY and CDR2 is SMNVEV (reference sequence). There are 13 residues in the CDR3. V was pared by 3 bases and J by 1 base, with 6 bases between. CDR3 nucleotide sequence: TGTGCCAGCAGTTTCGACCCGAACACTGAAGCTTTCTTT. Amino acid sequence: CASSFDPNTEAFF.